These T cell receptor beta chains were read from a single sample in a study of cytomegalovirus exposure and HLA in healthy donors. The table came from immunoSEQ multiplex PCR; TCRdb's copy has only in-frame clones and leaves some out. Among about 120,000 clones, approximately 80% were seen once, and the ten largest hold around 2.2%. The specimen was PBMCs. All receptors derive from a woman between 35 and 50 years old in good health and CMV-seronegative. The CDR3 runs from the conserved cysteine through the conserved F or W. A D gene is named only where the DNA matches it firmly. Size values are once, few and many counts, or a class for expanded clones, and some rows have none.

NA,NA,TRBJ2-4,TRBV18,CASSPPEGFTKNIQYF,TGTGCCAGCTCACCACCAGAGGGATTTACCAAAAACATTCAGTACTTC
NA,NA,TRBJ1-1,TRBV6-5,CASSYGLMNTEAFF,TGTGCCAGCAGTTACGGACTTATGAACACTGAAGCTTTCTTT
NA,TRBD2,TRBJ2-3,TRBV5-1,CASSLLLAGGPGIDTQYF,TGCGCCAGCAGCTTGCTACTAGCGGGAGGGCCTGGGATAGATACGCAGTATTTT
NA,TRBD2,TRBJ2-2,TRBV10-3,CAIRASGGASANTGELFF,TGTGCCATCAGGGCTAGCGGGGGGGCCTCGGCGAACACCGGGGAGCTGTTTTTT
NA,NA,TRBJ1-2,TRBV11-2,CASSLDFLYGYTF,TGTGCCAGCAGCTTAGACTTCCTCTATGGCTACACCTTC
once,NA,TRBJ2-1,TRBV14,CASTTTGRGEQFF,TGTGCCAGCACCACCACCGGCCGCGGGGAGCAGTTCTTC
NA,NA,TRBJ2-1,TRBV7-9,CASSLEVAHEQFF,TGTGCCAGCAGCTTAGAAGTGGCCCATGAGCAGTTCTTC
once,NA,TRBJ2-1,TRBV11-2,CASSPVRDKYNEQFF,TGTGCCAGCAGTCCGGTCAGGGATAAATACAATGAGCAGTTCTTC
NA,NA,TRBJ2-3,TRBV6-5,CASSRLSLGTDTQYF,TGTGCCAGCAGCAGACTCTCCCTCGGTACAGATACGCAGTATTTT
few,TRBD2,TRBJ2-7,TRBV6-1,CASSEFGRGEYF,TGTGCCAGCAGTGAATTTGGTCGGGGGGAGTACTTC
once,NA,TRBJ2-7,TRBV29-1,CSVLEAEQYF,TGCAGCGTTTTGGAGGCCGAGCAGTACTTC
few,NA,TRBJ1-1,TRBV6-6,CASRMSGGWRNTEAFF,TGTGCCAGCAGGATGTCGGGGGGGTGGCGAAACACTGAAGCTTTCTTT
NA,TRBD2,TRBJ2-2,TRBV7-2,CASSSGSGMNTGELFF,TGTGCCAGCAGCTCAGGAAGCGGGATGAACACCGGGGAGCTGTTTTTT
NA,NA,TRBJ1-5,TRBV28,CASSGDYSNQPQHF,TGTGCCAGCAGTGGAGATTATAGCAATCAGCCCCAGCATTTT
NA,NA,TRBJ2-1,TRBV4-3,CASSQGTGGGSEQFF,TGCGCCAGCAGCCAAGGGACTGGGGGAGGAAGTGAGCAGTTCTTC
NA,TRBD1,TRBJ2-3,TRBV7-2,CASSLENWDRATDTQYF,TGTGCCAGCAGCTTAGAAAATTGGGACAGGGCCACAGATACGCAGTATTTT
NA,NA,TRBJ1-5,TRBV20-1,CSALREQPQHF,TGCAGTGCTCTTCGAGAGCAGCCCCAGCATTTT
NA,NA,TRBJ1-1,TRBV9,CASSVVGGAYTEAFF,TGTGCCAGCAGCGTAGTTGGGGGGGCGTACACTGAAGCTTTCTTT
NA,TRBD2,TRBJ2-1,TRBV28,CASSLPSGRAGEQFF,TGTGCCAGCAGTTTACCGAGCGGGAGGGCAGGAGAGCAGTTCTTC
NA,TRBD2,TRBJ2-5,TRBV7-7,CASSPAGGKTQYF,TGTGCCAGCAGCCCCGCGGGGGGCAAGACCCAGTACTTC
NA,NA,TRBJ1-1,TRBV29-1,CSVGEGRMAFF,TGCAGCGTTGGGGAGGGGCGGATGGCTTTCTTT
NA,NA,TRBJ2-7,TRBV7-9,CASSLGDQGPDEQYF,TGTGCCAGCAGCTTGGGCGATCAGGGTCCCGACGAGCAGTACTTC
NA,TRBD1,TRBJ2-7,TRBV4-1,CASSQVTGGYPAEWEQYF,TGCGCCAGCAGCCAAGTTACAGGGGGCTATCCCGCCGAATGGGAGCAGTACTTC
few,TRBD1,TRBJ1-1,TRBV30,CAWGRTGRNTEAFF,TGTGCCTGGGGGCGGACAGGGAGGAACACTGAAGCTTTCTTT
NA,NA,TRBJ1-6,TRBV11-2,CASSLGPGLGAVPLHF,TGTGCCAGCAGCTTAGGCCCTGGTCTAGGGGCTGTCCCCCTCCACTTT
NA,NA,TRBJ2-1,TRBV5-8,CASTRGQPYNEQFF,TGTGCCAGCACCCGCGGACAGCCCTACAATGAGCAGTTCTTC
NA,NA,TRBJ2-1,TRBV11-3,CASSSAGRTGVYNEQFF,TGTGCCAGCAGCTCAGCGGGCCGGACAGGCGTTTACAATGAGCAGTTCTTC
NA,TRBD1,TRBJ1-1,TRBV9,CASSVAGQDRGEAFF,TGTGCCAGCAGCGTAGCCGGACAGGACAGGGGTGAAGCTTTCTTT
NA,NA,TRBJ1-2,TRBV2,CATLRGRKPYGYTF,TGTGCCACCCTTCGTGGCAGGAAACCTTATGGCTACACCTTC
few,NA,TRBJ1-5,TRBV19,CASSIKQGNQPQHF,TGTGCCAGTAGCATTAAACAGGGTAACCAGCCCCAGCATTTT
NA,TRBD1,TRBJ2-7,TRBV7-9,CASSARTGLNEQYF,TGTGCCAGCAGCGCCAGGACAGGTCTCAACGAGCAGTACTTC
once,NA,TRBJ2-7,TRBV27,CASSLGEKQYF,TGTGCCAGCAGCCTCGGGGAGAAGCAGTACTTC
NA,NA,TRBJ2-2,TRBV7-9,CASSWGGNTGELFF,TGTGCCAGCAGCTGGGGAGGGAACACCGGGGAGCTGTTTTTT
NA,TRBD1,TRBJ1-1,TRBV28,CASSLWGQAPVEAFF,TGTGCCAGCAGTTTATGGGGACAGGCCCCTGTTGAAGCTTTCTTT
NA,NA,TRBJ1-1,TRBV7-9,CASSNKWTVNTEAFF,TGTGCCAGCAGCAACAAATGGACAGTGAACACTGAAGCTTTCTTT
NA,NA,TRBJ1-1,TRBV6-5,CASSYGGSTEAFF,TGTGCCAGCAGTTACGGGGGGAGCACTGAAGCTTTCTTT
NA,NA,TRBJ2-3,TRBV29-1,CSVLSGATDTQYF,TGCAGCGTTCTTAGCGGAGCCACAGATACGCAGTATTTT
NA,NA,TRBJ1-2,TRBV5-4,CASSFDGGDGYTF,TGTGCCAGCAGCTTTGACGGGGGGGATGGCTACACCTTC